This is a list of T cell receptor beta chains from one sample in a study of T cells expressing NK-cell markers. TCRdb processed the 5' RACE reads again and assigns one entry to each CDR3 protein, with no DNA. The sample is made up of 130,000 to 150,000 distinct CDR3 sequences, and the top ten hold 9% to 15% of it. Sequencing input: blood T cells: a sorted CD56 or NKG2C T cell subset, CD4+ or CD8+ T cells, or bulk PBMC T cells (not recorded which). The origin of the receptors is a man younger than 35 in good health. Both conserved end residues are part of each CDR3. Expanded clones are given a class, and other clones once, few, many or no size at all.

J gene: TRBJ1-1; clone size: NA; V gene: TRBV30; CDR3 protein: CAWSVGRVNTEAFF
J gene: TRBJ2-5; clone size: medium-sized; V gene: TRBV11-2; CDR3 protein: CASSLPSGPFQETQYF
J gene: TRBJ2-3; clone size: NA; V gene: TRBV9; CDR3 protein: CASSVDGGTDTQYF
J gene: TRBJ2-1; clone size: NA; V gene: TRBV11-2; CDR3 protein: CASSSPLAGGGNEQFF
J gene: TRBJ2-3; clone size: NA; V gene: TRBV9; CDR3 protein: CASRAGEADTQYF
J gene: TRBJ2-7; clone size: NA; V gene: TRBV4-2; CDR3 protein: CASSQDTSGEGSYEQYF
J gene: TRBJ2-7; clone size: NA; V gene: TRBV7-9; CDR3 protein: CASSPPGLASSEQYF
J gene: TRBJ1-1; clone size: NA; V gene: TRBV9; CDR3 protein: CASTKGGAGTEAFF
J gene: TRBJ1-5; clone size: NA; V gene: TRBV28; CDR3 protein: CASIREASNQPQHF
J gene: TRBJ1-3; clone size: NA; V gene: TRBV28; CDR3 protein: CASSPGGGTGNTIYF
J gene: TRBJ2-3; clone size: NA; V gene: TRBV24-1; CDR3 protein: CATSGLAGTDTQYF
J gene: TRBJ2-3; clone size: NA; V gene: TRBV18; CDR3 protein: CASSPVRSDTQYF
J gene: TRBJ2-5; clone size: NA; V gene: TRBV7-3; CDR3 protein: CASSLTGLAGGREDQETQYF
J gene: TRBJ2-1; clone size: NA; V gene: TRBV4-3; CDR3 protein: CASSTSLAGAYNEQFF
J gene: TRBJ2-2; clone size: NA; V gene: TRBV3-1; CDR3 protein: CASSPLAGSGGELFF
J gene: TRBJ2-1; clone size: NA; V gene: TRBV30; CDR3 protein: CAWRRGNEQFF
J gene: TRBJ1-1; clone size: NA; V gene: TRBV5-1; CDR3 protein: CATTALPGTEAFF
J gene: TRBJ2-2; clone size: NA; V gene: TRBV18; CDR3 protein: CASSTTGHGELFF
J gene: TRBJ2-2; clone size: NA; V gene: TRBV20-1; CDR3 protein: CSARDMGASLAGMNTGELFF
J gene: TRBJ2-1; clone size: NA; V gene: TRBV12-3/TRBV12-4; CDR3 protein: CASSPLGPPNNEQFF
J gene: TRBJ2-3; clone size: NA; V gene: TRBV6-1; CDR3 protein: CASSSAYGVGTDTQYF
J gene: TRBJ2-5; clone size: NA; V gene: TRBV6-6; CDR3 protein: CASGDPRETQYF
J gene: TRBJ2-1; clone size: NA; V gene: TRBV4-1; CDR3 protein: CASSLTGRPSSYNEQFF
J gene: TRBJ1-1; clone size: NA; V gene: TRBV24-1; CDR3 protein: CATSDFQEAGAFF
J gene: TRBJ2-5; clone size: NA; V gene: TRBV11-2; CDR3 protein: CASTPLGVGETQYF
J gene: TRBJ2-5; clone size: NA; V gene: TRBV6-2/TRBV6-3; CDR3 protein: CASSYSSLGAAQYF